Shown below are 2 T cell receptor beta chains from a single sample sequenced in a study of blood T cell repertoires in COVID-19. Using immunoSEQ multiplex PCR, the repertoire was profiled, and TCRdb retains in-frame clones only, with some absent. The sample lists about 140,000 clones; 85% to 90% were seen once. Specimen: peripheral blood. The receptors stem from a woman aged 40 to 49 with acute or convalescent COVID-19.

The rearrangement links TRBV30 to TRBJ1-6, with a tentative D call TRBD1 (6 bases). Germline CDR1 GTSNPN, CDR2 SVGIG (reference sequence). There are 15 residues in the CDR3. V gave up 0 bases and J gave up 7 bases, with 13 bases separating them. CDR3 nucleotides: TGTGCCTGGAGTGTACCAGGACAGTTAAATTCACCCCTCCACTTT. It is translated as CAWSVPGQLNSPLHF.

V usage is TRBV19 and J usage is TRBJ1-5; weak D call: TRBD1 (6 bases). Looked up from germline, CDR1 is LNHDA and CDR2 is SQIVND (reference sequence). The CDR3 consists of 16 residues. V was clipped by 3 bases and J by 2 bases, with 14 bases between them. Written as DNA, the CDR3 is TGTGCCAGTAGTATCAGGAGAGGGGGTGGCAATCAGCCCCAGCATTTT. It specifies CASSIRRGGGNQPQHF.